The TCR beta chain under discussion was sequenced for a study of blood T cell repertoires in COVID-19. Whole-study context: Specimens from acute and convalescent COVID-19 originated in the United States, Italy and Spain.

CDR1 and CDR2 (germline): LGHNA, YNFKEQ. This CDR3 is 15 amino acids long. V shed 4 bases, J shed 2 bases, and the junction held 8 bases outside the gene matches. Living in about 25 US areas, the participants were between 18 and 89 years of age. The study assigned cohorts using participant-reported clinical history. Libraries were prepared by immunoSEQ multiplex PCR; TCRdb keeps only in-frame clonotypes and omits some of them. The top ten hold more than 4.5% of the sample, which has 150,000 or so clones, roughly 89% seen once. The sequencing sample was made of PBMCs or T cells enriched from blood (not recorded which). The chain employs TRBV4-2 and TRBJ2-7; 7 positions agree with TRBD2. This TCR was recovered from a woman in her 50s who had been exposed to COVID-19. The CDR3 region has the DNA TGTGCCAGCAGCCGTCCGGGACTACAGACCTACGAGCAGTACTTC. Its translation: CASSRPGLQTYEQYF.